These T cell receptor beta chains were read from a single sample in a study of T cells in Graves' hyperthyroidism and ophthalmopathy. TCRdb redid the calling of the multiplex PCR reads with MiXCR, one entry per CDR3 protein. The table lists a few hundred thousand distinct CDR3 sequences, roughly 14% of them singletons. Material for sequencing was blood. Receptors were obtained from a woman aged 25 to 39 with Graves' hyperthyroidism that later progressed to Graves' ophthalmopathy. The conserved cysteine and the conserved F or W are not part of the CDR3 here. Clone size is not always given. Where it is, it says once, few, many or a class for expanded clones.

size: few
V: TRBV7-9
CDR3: ASSAETGRTEAF

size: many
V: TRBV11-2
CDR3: ASASTGSYNEQF

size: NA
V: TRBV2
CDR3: ASSEEELTPRGEQY

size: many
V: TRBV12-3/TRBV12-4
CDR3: ASRQEPSDTEAF

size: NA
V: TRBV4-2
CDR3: ASSQDRGINSYNSPLH

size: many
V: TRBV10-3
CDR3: AISQGSYGYT

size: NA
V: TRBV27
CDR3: ASSPQGLAHYEQY

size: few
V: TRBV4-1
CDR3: ASSQDLTETQY

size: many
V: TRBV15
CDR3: ATSRDNTGAREQY

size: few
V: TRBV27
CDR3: ANSLVLNTEAF

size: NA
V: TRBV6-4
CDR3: ASSEVLGQGDTQY

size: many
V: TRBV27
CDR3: ASSTGVKDEQY

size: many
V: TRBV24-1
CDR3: ATRGDRDTQY

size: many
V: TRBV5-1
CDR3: ASATSGFTDTQY

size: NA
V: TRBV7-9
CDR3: ASSGGPGISGNTIY

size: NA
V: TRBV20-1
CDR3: SARKEGEKLF

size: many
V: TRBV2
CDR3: ASSSGTATDTQY

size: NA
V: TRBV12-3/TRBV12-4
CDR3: ASSLGTGGGEPQH

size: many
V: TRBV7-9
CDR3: ASSPTSASYEQY

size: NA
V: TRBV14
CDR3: ASSPGAKTEQF

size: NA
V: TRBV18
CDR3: ASSPRSIQGLQETQY

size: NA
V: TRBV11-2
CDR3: ASSLIERDSHEQY

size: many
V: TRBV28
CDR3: ASAPGGGLQETQY

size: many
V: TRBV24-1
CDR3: ATSDSAGNTGELF

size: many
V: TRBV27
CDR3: ASSLMKNTEAF

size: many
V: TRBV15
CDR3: ATSREGTYQETQY

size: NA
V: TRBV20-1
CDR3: SASGGRGAF

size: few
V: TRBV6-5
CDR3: ASISALRTDTQY

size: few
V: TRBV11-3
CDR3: ASSLRDTGNYEQY

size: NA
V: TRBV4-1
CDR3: ASSQERMGISYEQY

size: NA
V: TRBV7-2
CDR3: ASSIRLAGATQY

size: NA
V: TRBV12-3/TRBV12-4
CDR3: ASSRADTDTQY

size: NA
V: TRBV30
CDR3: AWTRGRTGAYEQY

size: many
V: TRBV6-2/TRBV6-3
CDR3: ASSYALLGGKPQH

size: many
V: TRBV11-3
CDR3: ASSQTSGRNSGELF

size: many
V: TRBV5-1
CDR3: ASSQGQSTYGYT

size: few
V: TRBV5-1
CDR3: ASRLTSGTTDTQY

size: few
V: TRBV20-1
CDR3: SARDRQGLQETQY